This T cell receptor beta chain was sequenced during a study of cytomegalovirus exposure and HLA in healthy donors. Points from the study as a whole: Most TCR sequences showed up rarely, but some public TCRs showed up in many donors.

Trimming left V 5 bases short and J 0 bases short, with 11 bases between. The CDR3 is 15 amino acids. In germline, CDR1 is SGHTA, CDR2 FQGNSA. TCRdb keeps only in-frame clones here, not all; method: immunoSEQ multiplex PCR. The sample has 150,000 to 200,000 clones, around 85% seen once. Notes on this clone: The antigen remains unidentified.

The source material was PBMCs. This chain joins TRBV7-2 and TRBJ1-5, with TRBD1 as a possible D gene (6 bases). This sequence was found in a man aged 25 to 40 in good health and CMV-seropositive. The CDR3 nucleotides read TGTGCCAGCAGCCCCCGAGGGGGTAGCAATCAGCCCCAGCATTTT. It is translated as CASSPRGGSNQPQHF.